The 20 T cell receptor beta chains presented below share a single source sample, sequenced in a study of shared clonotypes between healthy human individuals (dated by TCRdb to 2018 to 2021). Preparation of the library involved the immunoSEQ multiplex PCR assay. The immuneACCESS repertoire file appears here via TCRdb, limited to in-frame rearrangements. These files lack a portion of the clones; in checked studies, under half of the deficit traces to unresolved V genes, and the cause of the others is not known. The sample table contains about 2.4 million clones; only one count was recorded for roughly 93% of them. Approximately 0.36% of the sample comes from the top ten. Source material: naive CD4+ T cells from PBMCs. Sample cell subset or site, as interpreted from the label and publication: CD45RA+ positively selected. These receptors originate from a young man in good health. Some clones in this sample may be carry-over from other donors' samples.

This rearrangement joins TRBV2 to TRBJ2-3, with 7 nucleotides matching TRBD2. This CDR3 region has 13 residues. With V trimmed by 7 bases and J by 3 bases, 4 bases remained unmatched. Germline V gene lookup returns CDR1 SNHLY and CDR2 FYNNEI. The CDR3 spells CASKRGETDTQYF. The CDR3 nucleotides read TGTGCCAGCAAGCGGGGAGAGACAGATACGCAGTATTTT.

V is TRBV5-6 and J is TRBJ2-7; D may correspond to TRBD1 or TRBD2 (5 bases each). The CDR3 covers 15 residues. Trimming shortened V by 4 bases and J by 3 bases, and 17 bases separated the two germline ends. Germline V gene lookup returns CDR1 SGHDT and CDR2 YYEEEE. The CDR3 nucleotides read TGTGCCAGCAGCCCCGATTCTGGGGGACGCTACGAGCAGTACTTC. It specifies CASSPDSGGRYEQYF.

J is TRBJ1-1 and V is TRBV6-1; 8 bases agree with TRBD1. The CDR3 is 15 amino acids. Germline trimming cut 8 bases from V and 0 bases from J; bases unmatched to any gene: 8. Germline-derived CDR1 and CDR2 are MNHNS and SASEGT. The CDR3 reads CASGKQGALNTEAFF. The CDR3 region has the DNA TGTGCCAGCGGAAAGCAGGGGGCGCTGAACACTGAAGCTTTCTTT.

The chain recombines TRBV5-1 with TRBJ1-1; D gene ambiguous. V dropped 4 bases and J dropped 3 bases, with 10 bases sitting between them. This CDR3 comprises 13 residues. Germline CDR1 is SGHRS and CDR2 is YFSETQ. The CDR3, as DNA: TGCGCCAGCAGCCTAGGAGATTACACTGAAGCTTTCTTT. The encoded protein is CASSLGDYTEAFF.

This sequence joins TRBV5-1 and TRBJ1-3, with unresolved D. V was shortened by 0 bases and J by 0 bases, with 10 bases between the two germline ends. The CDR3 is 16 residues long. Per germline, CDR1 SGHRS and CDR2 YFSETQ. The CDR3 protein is CASSLDGGPSGNTIYF. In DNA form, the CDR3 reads TGCGCCAGCAGCTTGGATGGCGGCCCCTCTGGAAACACCATATATTTT.

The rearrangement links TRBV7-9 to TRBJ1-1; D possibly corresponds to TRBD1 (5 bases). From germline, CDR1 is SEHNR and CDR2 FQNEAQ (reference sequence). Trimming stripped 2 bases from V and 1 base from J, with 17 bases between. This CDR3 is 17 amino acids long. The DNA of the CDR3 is TGTGCCAGCAGCTTAAGTTCTCCGCAGGGAGGGAACACTGAAGCTTTCTTT. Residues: CASSLSSPQGGNTEAFF.

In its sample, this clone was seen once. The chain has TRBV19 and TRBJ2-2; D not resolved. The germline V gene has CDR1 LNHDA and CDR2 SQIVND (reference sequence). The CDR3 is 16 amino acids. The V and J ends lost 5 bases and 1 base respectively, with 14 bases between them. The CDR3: CASSRPPGRNTGELFF. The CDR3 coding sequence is TGTGCCAGTAGTCGACCACCCGGCAGGAACACCGGGGAGCTGTTTTTT.

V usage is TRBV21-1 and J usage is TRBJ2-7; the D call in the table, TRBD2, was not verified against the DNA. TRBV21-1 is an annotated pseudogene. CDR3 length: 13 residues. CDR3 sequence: CASREGAPYEQYF. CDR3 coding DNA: TGTGCCAGCAGGGAGGGAGCCCCCTACGAGCAGTACTTC.

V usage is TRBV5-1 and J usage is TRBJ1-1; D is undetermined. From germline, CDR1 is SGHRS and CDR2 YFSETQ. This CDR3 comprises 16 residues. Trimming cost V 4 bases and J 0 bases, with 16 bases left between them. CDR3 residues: CASSPNSRAVNTEAFF. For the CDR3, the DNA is TGCGCCAGCAGCCCAAATTCTCGCGCGGTGAACACTGAAGCTTTCTTT.

CDR3 in amino acids: CASSLGAGRGTGELFF. CDR3 nucleotide sequence: TGTGCCAGCAGCTTAGGCGCAGGGAGGGGCACCGGGGAGCTGTTTTTT. The chain recombines TRBV7-3 with TRBJ2-2; 7 bases are shared with TRBD2. V lost 2 bases and J lost 4; bases outside the gene matches: 7. Germline CDR1 is SGHTA and CDR2 is FQGTGA. The CDR3 runs to 16 residues.

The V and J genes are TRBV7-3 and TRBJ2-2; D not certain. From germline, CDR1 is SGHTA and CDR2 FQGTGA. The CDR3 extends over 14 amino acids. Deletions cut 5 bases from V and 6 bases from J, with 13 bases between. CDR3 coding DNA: TGTGCCAGCAGCCTTTCGGACCGACCCGGGGAGCTGTTTTTT. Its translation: CASSLSDRPGELFF.

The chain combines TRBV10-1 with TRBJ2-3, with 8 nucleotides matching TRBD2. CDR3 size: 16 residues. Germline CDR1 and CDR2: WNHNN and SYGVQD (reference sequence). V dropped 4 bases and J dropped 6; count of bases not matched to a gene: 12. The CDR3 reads CASSGTSQVEGDTQYF. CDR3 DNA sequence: TGCGCCAGCAGTGGGACTAGCCAGGTTGAGGGGGATACGCAGTATTTT.

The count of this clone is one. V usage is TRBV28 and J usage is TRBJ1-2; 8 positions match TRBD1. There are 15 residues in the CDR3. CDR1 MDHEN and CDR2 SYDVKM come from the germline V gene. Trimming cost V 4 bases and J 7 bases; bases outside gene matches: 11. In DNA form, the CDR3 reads TGTGCCAGCAGTTCCTCGGGACAGGCGGCGAGTGGCTACACCTTC. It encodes CASSSSGQAASGYTF.

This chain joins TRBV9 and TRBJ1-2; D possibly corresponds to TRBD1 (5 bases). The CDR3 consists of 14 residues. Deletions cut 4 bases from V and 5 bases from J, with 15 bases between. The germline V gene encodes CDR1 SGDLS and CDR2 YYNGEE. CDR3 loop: CASSFPGRPYGYTF. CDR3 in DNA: TGTGCCAGCAGCTTTCCGGGACGGCCATATGGCTACACCTTC.

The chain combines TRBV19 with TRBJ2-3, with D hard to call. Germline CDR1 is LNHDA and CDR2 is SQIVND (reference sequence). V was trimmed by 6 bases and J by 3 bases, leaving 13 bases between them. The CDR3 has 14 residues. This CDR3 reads CASRSLIGTDTQYF. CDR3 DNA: TGTGCCAGTAGGTCTCTCATCGGTACAGATACGCAGTATTTT.

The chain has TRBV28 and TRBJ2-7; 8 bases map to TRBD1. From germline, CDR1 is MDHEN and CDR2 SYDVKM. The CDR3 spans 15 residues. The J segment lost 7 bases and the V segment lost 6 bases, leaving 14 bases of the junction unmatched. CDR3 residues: CASRSMGQGAGEQYF. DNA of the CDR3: TGTGCCAGCAGGTCCATGGGGCAGGGGGCCGGGGAGCAGTACTTC.

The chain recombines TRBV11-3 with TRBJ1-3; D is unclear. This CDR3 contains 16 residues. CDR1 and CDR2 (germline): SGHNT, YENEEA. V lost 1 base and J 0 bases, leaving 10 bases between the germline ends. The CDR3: CASSLGMASSGNTIYF. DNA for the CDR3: TGTGCCAGCAGCTTAGGGATGGCCAGCTCTGGAAACACCATATATTTT. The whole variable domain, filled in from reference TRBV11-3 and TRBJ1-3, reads EAGVVQSPRYKIIEKKQPVAFWCNPISGHNTLYWYLQNLGQGPELLIRYENEEAVDDSQLPKDRFSAERLKGVDSTLKIQPAELGDSAVYLCASSLGMASSGNTIYFGEGSWLTVV.

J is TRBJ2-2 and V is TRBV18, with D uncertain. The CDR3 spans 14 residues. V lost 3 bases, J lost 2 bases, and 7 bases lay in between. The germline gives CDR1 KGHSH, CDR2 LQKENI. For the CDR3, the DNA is TGTGCCAGCTCACCGGACGCAAACACCGGGGAGCTGTTTTTT. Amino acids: CASSPDANTGELFF. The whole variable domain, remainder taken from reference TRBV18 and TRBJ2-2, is NAGVMQNPRHLVRRRGQEARLRCSPMKGHSHVYWYRQLPEEGLKFMVYLQKENIIDESGMPKERFSAEFPKEGPSILRIQQVVRGDSAAYFCASSPDANTGELFFGEGSRLTVL.

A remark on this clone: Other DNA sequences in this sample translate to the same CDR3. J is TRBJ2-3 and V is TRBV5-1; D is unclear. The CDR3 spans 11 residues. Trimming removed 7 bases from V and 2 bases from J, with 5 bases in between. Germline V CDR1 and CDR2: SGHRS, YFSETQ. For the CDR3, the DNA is TGCGCCAGCTCTATCACAGATACGCAGTATTTT. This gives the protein CASSITDTQYF.

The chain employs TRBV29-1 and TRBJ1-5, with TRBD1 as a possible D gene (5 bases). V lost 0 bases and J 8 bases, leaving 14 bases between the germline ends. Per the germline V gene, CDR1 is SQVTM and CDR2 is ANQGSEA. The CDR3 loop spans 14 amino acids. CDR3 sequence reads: CSVEDQGAGEPQHF. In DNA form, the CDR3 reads TGCAGCGTTGAAGATCAAGGGGCGGGGGAGCCCCAGCATTTT.